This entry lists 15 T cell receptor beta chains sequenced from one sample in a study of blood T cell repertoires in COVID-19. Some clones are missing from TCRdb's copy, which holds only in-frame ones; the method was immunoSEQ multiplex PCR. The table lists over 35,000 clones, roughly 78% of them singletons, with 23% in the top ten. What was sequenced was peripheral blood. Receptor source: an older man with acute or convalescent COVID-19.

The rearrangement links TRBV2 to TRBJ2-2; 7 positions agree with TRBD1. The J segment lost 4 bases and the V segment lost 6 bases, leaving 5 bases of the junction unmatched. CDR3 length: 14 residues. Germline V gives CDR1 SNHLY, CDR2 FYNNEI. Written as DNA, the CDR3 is TGTGCCAGCAGCCTAGGGACAGTCACCGGGGAGCTGTTTTTT. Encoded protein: CASSLGTVTGELFF.

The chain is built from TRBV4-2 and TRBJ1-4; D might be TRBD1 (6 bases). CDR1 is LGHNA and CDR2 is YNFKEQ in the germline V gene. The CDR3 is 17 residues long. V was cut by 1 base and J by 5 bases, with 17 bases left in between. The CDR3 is CASSQAGGAGRNEKLFF. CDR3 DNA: TGTGCCAGCAGCCAAGCGGGGGGGGCAGGGAGGAATGAAAAACTGTTTTTT.

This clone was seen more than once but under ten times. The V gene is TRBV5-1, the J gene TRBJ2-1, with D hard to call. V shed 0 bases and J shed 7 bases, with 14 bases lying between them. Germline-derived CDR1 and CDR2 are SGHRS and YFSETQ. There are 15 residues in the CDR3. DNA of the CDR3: TGCGCCAGCAGCTTGGGAGGAGTAGCAAAGAATGAGCAGTTCTTC. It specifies CASSLGGVAKNEQFF.

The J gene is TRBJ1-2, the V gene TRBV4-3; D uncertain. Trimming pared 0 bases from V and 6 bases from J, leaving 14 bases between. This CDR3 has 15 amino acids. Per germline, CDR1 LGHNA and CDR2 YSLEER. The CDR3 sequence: CASSQDPGRADGYTF. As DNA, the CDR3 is TGCGCCAGCAGCCAAGATCCGGGAAGGGCTGATGGCTACACCTTC.

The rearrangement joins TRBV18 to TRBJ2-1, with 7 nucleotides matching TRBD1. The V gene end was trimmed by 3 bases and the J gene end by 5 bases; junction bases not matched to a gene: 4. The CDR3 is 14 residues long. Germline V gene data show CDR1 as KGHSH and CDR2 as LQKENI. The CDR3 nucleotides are TGTGCCAGCTCACCCATGGGACAGAACAATGAGCAGTTCTTC. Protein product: CASSPMGQNNEQFF.

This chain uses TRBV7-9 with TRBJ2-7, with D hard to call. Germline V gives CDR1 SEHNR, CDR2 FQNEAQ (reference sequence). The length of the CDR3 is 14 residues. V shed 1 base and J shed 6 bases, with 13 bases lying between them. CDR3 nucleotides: TGTGCCAGCAGCTTAGTATTGGATACAGCCGAGCAGTACTTC. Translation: CASSLVLDTAEQYF.

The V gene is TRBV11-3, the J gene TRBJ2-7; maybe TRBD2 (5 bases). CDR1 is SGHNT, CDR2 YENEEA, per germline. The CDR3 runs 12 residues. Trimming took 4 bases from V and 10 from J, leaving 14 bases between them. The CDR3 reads CASSSGEDFQYF. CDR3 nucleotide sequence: TGTGCCAGCAGCTCCGGAGAGGACTTTCAGTACTTC.

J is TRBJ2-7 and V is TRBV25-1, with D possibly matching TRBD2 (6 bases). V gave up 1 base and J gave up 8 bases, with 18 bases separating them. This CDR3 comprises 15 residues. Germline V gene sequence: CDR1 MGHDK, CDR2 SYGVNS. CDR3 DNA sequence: TGTGCCAGCAGTGAATCGGGAGCAGGCAGGGCGAAGCAGTACTTC. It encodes CASSESGAGRAKQYF.

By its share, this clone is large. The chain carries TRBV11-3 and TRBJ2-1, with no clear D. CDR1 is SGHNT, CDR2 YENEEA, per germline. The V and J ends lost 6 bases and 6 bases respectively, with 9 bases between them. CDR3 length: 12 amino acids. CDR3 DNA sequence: TGTGCCAGCAGTGGTTGGAGCAATGAGCAGTTCTTC. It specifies CASSGWSNEQFF.

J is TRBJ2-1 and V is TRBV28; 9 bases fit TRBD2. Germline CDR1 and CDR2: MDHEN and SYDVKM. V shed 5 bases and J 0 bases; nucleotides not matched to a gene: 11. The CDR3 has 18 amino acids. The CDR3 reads CASSLLGGSGSSYNEQFF. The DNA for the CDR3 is TGTGCCAGCAGTCTCCTGGGTGGTAGCGGGAGCTCCTACAATGAGCAGTTCTTC.

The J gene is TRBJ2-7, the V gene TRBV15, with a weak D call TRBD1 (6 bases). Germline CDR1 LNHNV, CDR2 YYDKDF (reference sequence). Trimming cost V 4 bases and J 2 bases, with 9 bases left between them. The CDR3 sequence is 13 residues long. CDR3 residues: CATSTDRPYEQYF. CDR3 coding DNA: TGTGCCACCAGCACCGACAGGCCCTACGAGCAGTACTTC.

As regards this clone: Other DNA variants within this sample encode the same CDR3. CDR3 sequence reads: CASSYSESNEKLFF. Here the CDR3 DNA reads TGTGCCAGCAGTTACTCGGAGAGTAATGAAAAACTGTTTTTT. This rearrangement joins TRBV6-6 to TRBJ1-4, with D unresolved. Trimming stripped 0 bases from V and 4 bases from J, with 6 bases between. CDR3 length equals 14 residues. The germline CDR1 and CDR2 sequences are MNHNY and SVGAGI (reference sequence).

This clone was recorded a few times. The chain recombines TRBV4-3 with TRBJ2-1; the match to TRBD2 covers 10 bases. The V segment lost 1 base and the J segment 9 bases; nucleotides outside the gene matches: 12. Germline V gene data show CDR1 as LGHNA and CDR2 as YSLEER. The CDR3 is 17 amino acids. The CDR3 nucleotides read TGCGCCAGCAGCCAAGTGGCTAGCGGGAGAAGTTGGACTGAGCAGTTCTTC. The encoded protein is CASSQVASGRSWTEQFF.

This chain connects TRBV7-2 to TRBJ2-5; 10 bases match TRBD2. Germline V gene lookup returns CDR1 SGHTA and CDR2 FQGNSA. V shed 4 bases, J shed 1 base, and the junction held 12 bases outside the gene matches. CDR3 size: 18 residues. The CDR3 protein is CASSSRPSTSGSQETQYF. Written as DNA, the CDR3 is TGTGCCAGCAGCTCCCGCCCTTCGACTAGCGGGTCCCAAGAGACCCAGTACTTC.

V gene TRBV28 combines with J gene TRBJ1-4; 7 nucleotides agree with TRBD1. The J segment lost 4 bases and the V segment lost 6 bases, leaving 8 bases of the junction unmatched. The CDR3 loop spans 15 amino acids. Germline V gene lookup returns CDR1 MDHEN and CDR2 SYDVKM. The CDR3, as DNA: TGTGCCAGCAGCCCTGGGACAGCGAGTAATGAAAAACTGTTTTTT. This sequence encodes CASSPGTASNEKLFF.